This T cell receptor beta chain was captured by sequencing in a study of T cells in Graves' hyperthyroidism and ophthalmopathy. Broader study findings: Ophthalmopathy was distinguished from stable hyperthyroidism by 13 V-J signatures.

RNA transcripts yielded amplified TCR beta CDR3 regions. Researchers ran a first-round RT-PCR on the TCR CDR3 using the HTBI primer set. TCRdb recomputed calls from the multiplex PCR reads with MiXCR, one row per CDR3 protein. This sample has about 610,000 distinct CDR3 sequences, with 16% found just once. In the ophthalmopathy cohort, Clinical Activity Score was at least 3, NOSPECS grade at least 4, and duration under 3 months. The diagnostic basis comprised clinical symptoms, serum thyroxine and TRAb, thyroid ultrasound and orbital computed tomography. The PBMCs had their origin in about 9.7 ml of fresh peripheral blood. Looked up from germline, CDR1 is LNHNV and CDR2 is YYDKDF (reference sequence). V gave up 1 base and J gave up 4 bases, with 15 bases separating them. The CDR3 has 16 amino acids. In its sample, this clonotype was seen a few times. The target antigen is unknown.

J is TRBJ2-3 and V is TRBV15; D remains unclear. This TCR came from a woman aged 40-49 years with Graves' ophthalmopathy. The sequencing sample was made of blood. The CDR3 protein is CATSRGGTSSADTQYF. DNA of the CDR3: TGTGCCACCAGCAGAGGAGGTACTTCATCTGCAGATACGCAGTATTTT.